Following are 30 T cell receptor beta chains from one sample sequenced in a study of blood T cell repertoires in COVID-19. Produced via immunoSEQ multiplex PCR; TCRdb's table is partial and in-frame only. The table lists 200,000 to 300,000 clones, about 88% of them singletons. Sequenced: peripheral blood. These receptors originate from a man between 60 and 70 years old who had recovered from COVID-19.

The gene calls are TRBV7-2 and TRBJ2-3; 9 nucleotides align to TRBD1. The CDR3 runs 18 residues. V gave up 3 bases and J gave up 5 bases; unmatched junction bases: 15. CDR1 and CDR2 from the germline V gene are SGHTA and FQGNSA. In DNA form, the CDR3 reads TGTGCCAGCAGCTTCTTGGGATCCGGGACAGGGAGATTAGATACGCAGTATTTT. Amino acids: CASSFLGSGTGRLDTQYF.

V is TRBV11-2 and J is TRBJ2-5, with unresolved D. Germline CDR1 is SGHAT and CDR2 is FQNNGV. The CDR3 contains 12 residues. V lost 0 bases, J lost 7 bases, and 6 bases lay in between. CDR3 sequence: CASSLDPGTQYF. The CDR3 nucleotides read TGTGCCAGCAGCTTAGATCCGGGGACCCAGTACTTC.

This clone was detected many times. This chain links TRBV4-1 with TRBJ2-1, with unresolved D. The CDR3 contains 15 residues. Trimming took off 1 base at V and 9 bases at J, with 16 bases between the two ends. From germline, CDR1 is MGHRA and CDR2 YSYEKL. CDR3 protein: CASSQVLSVILEQFF. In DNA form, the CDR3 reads TGCGCCAGCAGCCAAGTATTGTCGGTGATACTTGAGCAGTTCTTC.

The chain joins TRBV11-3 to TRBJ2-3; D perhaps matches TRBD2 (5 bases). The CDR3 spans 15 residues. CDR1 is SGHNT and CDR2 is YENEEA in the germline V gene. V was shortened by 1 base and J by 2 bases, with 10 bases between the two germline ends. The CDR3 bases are TGTGCCAGCAGCTTAGGCGGACTCGACACAGATACGCAGTATTTT. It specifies CASSLGGLDTDTQYF.

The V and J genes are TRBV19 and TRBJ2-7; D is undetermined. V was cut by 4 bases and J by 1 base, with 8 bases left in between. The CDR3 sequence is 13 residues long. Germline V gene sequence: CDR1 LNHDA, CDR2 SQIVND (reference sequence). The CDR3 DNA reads TGTGCCAGTAGTACACAGAGTTCCTACGAGCAGTACTTC. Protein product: CASSTQSSYEQYF.

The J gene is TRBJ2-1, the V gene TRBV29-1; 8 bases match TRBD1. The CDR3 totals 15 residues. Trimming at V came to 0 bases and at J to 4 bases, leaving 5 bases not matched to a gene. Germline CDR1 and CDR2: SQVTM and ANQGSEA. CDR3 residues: CSVEDRRQGYNEQFF. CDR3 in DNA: TGCAGCGTTGAAGATCGGAGACAGGGGTACAATGAGCAGTTCTTC.

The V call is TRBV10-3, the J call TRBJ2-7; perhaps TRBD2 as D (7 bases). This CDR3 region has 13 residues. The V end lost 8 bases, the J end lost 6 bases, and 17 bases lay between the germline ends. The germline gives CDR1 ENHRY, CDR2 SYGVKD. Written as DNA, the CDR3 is TGTGCCATCCACCGAGGGGGGGGGAGCGAGCAGTACTTC. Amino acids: CAIHRGGGSEQYF.

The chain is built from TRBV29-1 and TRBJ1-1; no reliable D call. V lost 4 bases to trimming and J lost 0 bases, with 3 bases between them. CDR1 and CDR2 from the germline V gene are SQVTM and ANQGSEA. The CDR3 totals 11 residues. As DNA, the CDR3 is TGCAGCGTTGTATTGAACACTGAAGCTTTCTTT. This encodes CSVVLNTEAFF.

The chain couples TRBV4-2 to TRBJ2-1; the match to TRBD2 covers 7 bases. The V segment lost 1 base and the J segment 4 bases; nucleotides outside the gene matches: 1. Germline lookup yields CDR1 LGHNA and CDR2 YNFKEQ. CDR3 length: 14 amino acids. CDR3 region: CASSQGGGYNEQFF. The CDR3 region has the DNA TGTGCCAGCAGCCAAGGGGGGGGGTACAATGAGCAGTTCTTC.

The CDR3 sequence is CASSVSSLAKNIQYF. CDR3 DNA sequence: TGTGCCAGCAGCGTATCCTCCTTAGCCAAAAACATTCAGTACTTC. This rearrangement joins TRBV9 to TRBJ2-4; the D is unclear. V dropped 1 base and J dropped 0 bases, with 8 bases sitting between them. In germline, CDR1 is SGDLS, CDR2 YYNGEE. CDR3 length: 15 amino acids. Complete variable domain (other parts from reference TRBV9 and TRBJ2-4): DSGVTQTPKHLITATGQRVTLRCSPRSGDLSVYWYQQSLDQGLQFLIQYYNGEERAKGNILERFSAQQFPDLHSELNLSSLELGDSALYFCASSVSSLAKNIQYFGAGTRLSVL.

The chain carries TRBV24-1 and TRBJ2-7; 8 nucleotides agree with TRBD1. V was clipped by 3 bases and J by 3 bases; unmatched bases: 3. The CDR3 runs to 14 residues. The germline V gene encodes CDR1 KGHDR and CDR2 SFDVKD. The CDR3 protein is CATSDPDRGYEQYF. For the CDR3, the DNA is TGTGCCACCAGTGATCCCGACAGGGGCTACGAGCAGTACTTC.

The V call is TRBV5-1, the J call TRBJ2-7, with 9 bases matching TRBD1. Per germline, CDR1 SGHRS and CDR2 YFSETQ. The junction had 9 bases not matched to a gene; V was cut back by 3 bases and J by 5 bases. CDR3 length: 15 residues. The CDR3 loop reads CASSSRPDRGDEQYF. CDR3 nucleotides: TGCGCCAGCAGCTCACGACCTGACAGGGGGGACGAGCAGTACTTC.

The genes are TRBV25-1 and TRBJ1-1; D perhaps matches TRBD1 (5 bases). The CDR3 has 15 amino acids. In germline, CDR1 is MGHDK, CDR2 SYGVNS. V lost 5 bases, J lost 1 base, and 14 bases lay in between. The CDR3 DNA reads TGTGCCAGCAGTTATTCTGGACACAAGAACACTGAAGCTTTCTTT. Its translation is CASSYSGHKNTEAFF.

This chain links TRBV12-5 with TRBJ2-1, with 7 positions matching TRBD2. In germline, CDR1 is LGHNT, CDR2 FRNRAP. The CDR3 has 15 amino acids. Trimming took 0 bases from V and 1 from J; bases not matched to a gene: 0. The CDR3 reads CASGLVGGSYNEQFF. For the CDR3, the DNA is TGTGCTAGTGGTTTGGTGGGGGGGTCCTACAATGAGCAGTTCTTC. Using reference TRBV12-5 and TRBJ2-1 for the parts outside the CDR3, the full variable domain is DARVTQTPRHKVTEMGQEVTMRCQPILGHNTVFWYRQTMMQGLELLAYFRNRAPLDDSGMPKDRFSAEMPDATLATLKIQPSEPRDSAVYFCASGLVGGSYNEQFFGPGTRLTVL.

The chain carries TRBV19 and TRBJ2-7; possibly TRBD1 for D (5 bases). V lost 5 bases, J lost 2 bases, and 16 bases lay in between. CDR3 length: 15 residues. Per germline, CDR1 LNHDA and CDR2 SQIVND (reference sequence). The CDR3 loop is CASSFLPGRAYEQYF. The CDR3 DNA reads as TGTGCCAGTAGTTTTCTCCCGGGCAGGGCCTACGAGCAGTACTTC. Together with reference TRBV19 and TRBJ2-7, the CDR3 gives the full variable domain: DGGITQSPKYLFRKEGQNVTLSCEQNLNHDAMYWYRQDPGQGLRLIYYSQIVNDFQKGDIAEGYSVSREKKESFPLTVTSAQKNPTAFYLCASSFLPGRAYEQYFGPGTRLTVT.

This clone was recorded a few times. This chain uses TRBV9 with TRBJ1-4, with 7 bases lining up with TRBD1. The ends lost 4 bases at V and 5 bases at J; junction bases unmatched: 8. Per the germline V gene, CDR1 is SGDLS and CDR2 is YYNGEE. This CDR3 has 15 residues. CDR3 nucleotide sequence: TGTGCCAGCAGCTCAAATGACAGGGAGAATGAAAAACTGTTTTTT. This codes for CASSSNDRENEKLFF.

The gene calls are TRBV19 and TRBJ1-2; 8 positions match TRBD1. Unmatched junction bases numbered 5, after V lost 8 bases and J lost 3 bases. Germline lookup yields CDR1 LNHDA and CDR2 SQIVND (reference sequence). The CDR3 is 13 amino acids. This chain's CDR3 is CASGQTGDYGYTF. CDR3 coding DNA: TGTGCCAGTGGACAGACAGGGGACTATGGCTACACCTTC.

The CDR3 nucleotides are TGCGCCAGCAGCCAAGTTCCGGGGGGCTCCCCCTACGAGCAGTACTTC. Amino acid sequence: CASSQVPGGSPYEQYF. The chain employs TRBV4-1 and TRBJ2-7; D might be TRBD2 (7 bases). Germline CDR1 and CDR2: MGHRA and YSYEKL. The CDR3 is 16 residues long. The ends were cut back, 1 base at V and 2 bases at J, with 15 bases in the middle.

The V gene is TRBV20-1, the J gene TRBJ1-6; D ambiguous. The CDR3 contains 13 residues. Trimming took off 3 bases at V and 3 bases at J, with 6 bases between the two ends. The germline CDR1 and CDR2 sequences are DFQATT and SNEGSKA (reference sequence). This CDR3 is CSASIDYNSPLHF. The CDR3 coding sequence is TGCAGTGCTAGTATAGACTATAATTCACCCCTCCACTTT.

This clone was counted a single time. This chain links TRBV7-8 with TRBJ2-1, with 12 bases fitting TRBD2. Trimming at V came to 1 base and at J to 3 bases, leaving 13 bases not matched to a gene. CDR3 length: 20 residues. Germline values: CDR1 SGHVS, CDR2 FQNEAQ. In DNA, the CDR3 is TGTGCCAGCAGCTTAGAAGGGCCTAGCGGGGGGGGGCCCTACTACAATGAGCAGTTCTTC. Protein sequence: CASSLEGPSGGGPYYNEQFF.

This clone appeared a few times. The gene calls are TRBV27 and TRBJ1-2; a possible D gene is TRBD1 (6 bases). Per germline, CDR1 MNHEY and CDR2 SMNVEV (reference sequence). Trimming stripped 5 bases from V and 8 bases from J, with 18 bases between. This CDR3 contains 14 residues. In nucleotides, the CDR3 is TGTGCCAGCAGTCTCTCCCGACAGGTAAAGGGCTACACCTTC. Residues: CASSLSRQVKGYTF.

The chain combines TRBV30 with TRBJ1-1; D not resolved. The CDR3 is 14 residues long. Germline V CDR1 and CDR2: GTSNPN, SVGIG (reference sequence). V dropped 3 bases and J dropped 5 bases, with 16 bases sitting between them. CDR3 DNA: TGTGCCTGGAGCGTTACCATGAAGAGGACTGAAGCTTTCTTT. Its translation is CAWSVTMKRTEAFF.

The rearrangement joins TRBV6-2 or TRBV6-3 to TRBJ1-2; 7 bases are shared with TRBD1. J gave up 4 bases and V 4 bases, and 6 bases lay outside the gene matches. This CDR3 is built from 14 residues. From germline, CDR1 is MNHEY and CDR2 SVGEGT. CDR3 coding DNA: TGTGCCAGCAGTTTGCAGGGGGTCTTCTATGGCTACACCTTC. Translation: CASSLQGVFYGYTF.

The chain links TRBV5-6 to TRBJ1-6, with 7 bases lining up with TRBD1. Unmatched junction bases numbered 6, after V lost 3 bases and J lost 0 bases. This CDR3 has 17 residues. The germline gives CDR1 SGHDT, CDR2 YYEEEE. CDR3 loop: CASSSRTGGSYNSPLHF. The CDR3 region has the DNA TGTGCCAGCAGCTCACGGACAGGAGGCTCCTATAATTCACCCCTCCACTTT.

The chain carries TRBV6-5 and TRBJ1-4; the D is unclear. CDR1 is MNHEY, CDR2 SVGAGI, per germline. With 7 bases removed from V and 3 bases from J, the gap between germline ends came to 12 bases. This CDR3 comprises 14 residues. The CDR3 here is CASKEGRANEKLFF. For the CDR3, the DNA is TGTGCCAGCAAGGAGGGTAGGGCTAATGAAAAACTGTTTTTT.

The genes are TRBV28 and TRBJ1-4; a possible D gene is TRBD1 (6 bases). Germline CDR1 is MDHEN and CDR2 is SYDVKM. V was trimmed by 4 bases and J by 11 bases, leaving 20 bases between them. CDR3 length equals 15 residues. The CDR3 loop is CASSSTGQLPSKLFF. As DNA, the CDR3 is TGTGCCAGCAGTTCCACTGGACAGCTTCCATCGAAACTGTTTTTT.

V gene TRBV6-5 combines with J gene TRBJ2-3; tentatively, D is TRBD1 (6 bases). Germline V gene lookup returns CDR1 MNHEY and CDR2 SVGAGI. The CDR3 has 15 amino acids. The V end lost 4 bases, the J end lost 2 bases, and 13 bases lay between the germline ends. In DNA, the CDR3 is TGTGCCAGCAGTTTCAAGGGGGTCCTCACAGATACGCAGTATTTT. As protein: CASSFKGVLTDTQYF.

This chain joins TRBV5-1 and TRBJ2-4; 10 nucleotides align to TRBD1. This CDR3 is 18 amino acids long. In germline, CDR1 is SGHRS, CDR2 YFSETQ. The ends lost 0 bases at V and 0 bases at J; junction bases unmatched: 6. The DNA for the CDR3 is TGCGCCAGCAGCTTGGTTGGGACAGGGGTACGAGCCAAAAACATTCAGTACTTC. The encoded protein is CASSLVGTGVRAKNIQYF. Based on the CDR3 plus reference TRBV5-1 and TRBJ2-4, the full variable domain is KAGVTQTPRYLIKTRGQQVTLSCSPISGHRSVSWYQQTPGQGLQFLFEYFSETQRNKGNFPGRFSGRQFSNSRSEMNVSTLELGDSALYLCASSLVGTGVRAKNIQYFGAGTRLSVL.

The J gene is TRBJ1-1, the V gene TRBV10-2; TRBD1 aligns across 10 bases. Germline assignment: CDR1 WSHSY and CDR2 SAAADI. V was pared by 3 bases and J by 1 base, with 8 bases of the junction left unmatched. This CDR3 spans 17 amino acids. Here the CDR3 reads CASSDWGQGSSNTEAFF. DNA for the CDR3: TGCGCCAGCAGTGATTGGGGACAGGGGTCCTCGAACACTGAAGCTTTCTTT.

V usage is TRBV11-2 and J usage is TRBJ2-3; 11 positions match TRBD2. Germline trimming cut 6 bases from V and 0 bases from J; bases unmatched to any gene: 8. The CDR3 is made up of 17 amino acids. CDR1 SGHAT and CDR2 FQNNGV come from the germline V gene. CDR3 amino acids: CASSRRASGGSTDTQYF. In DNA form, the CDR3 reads TGTGCCAGCAGTCGTAGGGCTAGCGGGGGGAGCACAGATACGCAGTATTTT.